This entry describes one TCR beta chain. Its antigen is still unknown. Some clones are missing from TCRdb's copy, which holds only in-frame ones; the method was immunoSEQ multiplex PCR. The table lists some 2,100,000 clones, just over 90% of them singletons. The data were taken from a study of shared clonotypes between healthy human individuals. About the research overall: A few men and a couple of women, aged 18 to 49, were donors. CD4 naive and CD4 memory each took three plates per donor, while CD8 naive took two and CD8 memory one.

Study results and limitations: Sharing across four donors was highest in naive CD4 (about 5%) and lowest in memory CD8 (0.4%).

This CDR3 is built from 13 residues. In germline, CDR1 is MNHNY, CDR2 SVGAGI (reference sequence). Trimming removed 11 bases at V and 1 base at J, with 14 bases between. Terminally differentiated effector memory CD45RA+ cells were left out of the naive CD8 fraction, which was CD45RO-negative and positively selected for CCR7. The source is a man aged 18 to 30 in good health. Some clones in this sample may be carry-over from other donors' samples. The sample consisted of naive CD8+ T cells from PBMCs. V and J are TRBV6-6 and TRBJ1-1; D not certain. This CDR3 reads CASQKRENTEAFF. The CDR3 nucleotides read TGTGCCTCCCAGAAGAGGGAGAACACTGAAGCTTTCTTT.